The 27 T cell receptor beta chains listed next were all sequenced from one sample in a study of blood T cell repertoires in COVID-19. Sequencing was performed with immunoSEQ multiplex PCR; in TCRdb, only in-frame clones are kept and a portion is missing. The sample lists roughly 240,000 clones; more than 75% were seen once. Sequencing input: peripheral blood. Every receptor here comes from a woman in her sixties who had recovered from COVID-19.

This clone appeared a few times. This chain connects TRBV7-3 to TRBJ1-2; tentatively, D is TRBD1 (6 bases). Per the germline V gene, CDR1 is SGHTA and CDR2 is FQGTGA. The CDR3 contains 15 residues. V gave up 5 bases and J gave up 8 bases, with 21 bases separating them. The CDR3: CASSLNRAPGGGYTF. The CDR3, as DNA: TGTGCCAGCAGCCTCAACAGGGCCCCGGGAGGGGGCTACACCTTC.

The chain has TRBV19 and TRBJ2-7, with a possible D match to TRBD1 (6 bases). This CDR3 is built from 13 residues. In germline, CDR1 is LNHDA, CDR2 SQIVND (reference sequence). Trimming stripped 5 bases from V and 2 bases from J, with 10 bases between. The CDR3 sequence is CASSPTGAYEQYF. CDR3 DNA: TGTGCCAGTAGTCCGACAGGCGCCTACGAGCAGTACTTC. Using reference TRBV19 and TRBJ2-7 for the parts outside the CDR3, the full variable domain is DGGITQSPKYLFRKEGQNVTLSCEQNLNHDAMYWYRQDPGQGLRLIYYSQIVNDFQKGDIAEGYSVSREKKESFPLTVTSAQKNPTAFYLCASSPTGAYEQYFGPGTRLTVT.

This chain uses TRBV7-3 with TRBJ2-1; 10 nucleotides agree with TRBD2. The CDR3 runs to 19 residues. V shed 4 bases and J 3 bases; nucleotides not matched to a gene: 15. CDR1 is SGHTA, CDR2 FQGTGA, per germline. The CDR3 sequence is CASSSLAGGLPDFYNEQFF. CDR3 nucleotide sequence: TGTGCCAGCAGCTCGTTAGCGGGGGGCCTACCCGACTTCTACAATGAGCAGTTCTTC.

J is TRBJ2-3 and V is TRBV19; D is possibly TRBD2 (7 bases). Germline V lookup: CDR1 LNHDA, CDR2 SQIVND (reference sequence). Trimming removed 3 bases from V and 2 bases from J, with 15 bases in between. The CDR3 has 16 amino acids. The CDR3 protein is CASSMGASGYTDTQYF. CDR3 in DNA: TGTGCCAGTAGTATGGGGGCTAGCGGATACACAGATACGCAGTATTTT.

The CDR3 region is CASSLVAGNLTF. CDR3 DNA sequence: TGTGCCAGCAGCTTGGTGGCAGGCAACCTCACCTTC. This chain links TRBV5-8 with TRBJ1-2; no clear D gene. The CDR3 runs to 12 residues. Trimming left V 0 bases short and J 13 bases short, with 13 bases between. Germline CDR1 SGHTS, CDR2 YDEGEE.

The chain carries TRBV10-1 and TRBJ1-2, with D possibly TRBD1 on 6 matching bases. With 9 bases removed from V and 4 bases from J, the gap between germline ends came to 18 bases. This CDR3 is built from 14 residues. The germline V gene encodes CDR1 WNHNN and CDR2 SYGVQD (reference sequence). The CDR3 bases are TGCGCCAGACCTGGCCGGGACAACTCCTATGGCTACACCTTC. Its protein is CARPGRDNSYGYTF.

V is TRBV7-8 and J is TRBJ2-7; D unresolved. The germline V gene has CDR1 SGHVS and CDR2 FQNEAQ. V lost 2 bases, J lost 2 bases, and 16 bases lay in between. CDR3 size: 16 residues. CDR3 sequence reads: CASSLPASTAAYEQYF. The CDR3 DNA follows: TGTGCCAGCAGCTTACCCGCCTCAACTGCTGCCTACGAGCAGTACTTC.

This chain connects TRBV4-3 to TRBJ1-1; D may be TRBD1 (5 bases). The V end lost 0 bases, the J end lost 0 bases, and 11 bases lay between the germline ends. The CDR3 has 16 amino acids. Germline lookup yields CDR1 LGHNA and CDR2 YSLEER. The CDR3 DNA is TGCGCCAGCAGCCAAGATCATACAGGTGTGAACACTGAAGCTTTCTTT. Its protein is CASSQDHTGVNTEAFF.

The chain has TRBV28 and TRBJ1-4; the D gene is possibly TRBD1 (6 bases). The CDR3 is 18 residues long. V lost 7 bases, J lost 3 bases, and 24 bases lay in between. Germline values: CDR1 MDHEN, CDR2 SYDVKM. CDR3 in amino acids: CASNWGGAGTAANEKLFF. The CDR3 DNA sequence: TGTGCCAGCAACTGGGGGGGGGCAGGGACCGCTGCTAATGAAAAACTGTTTTTT.

The rearrangement uses TRBV5-1 and TRBJ1-5, with 7 nucleotides matching TRBD1. The ends lost 2 bases at V and 5 bases at J; junction bases unmatched: 7. Germline V gives CDR1 SGHRS, CDR2 YFSETQ. This CDR3 contains 15 residues. The CDR3 DNA follows: TGCGCCAGCAGCTTTGAGGGACAGAGCTATCAGCCCCAGCATTTT. Translation gives CASSFEGQSYQPQHF.

The chain joins TRBV5-1 to TRBJ2-1, with TRBD2 as a possible D gene (7 bases). Germline CDR1 is SGHRS and CDR2 is YFSETQ. This CDR3 is 14 amino acids long. The V end lost 1 base, the J end lost 5 bases, and 10 bases lay between the germline ends. Written as DNA, the CDR3 is TGCGCCAGCAGCTTGAGGGGGAGGGACAATGAGCAGTTCTTC. Residues: CASSLRGRDNEQFF.

The chain combines TRBV2 with TRBJ2-7; D is uncertain. Germline-derived CDR1 and CDR2 are SNHLY and FYNNEI. V shed 5 bases and J shed 2 bases, with 4 bases lying between them. The CDR3 totals 11 residues. CDR3 coding DNA: TGTGCCAGCAGTCCGGCCTACGAGCAGTACTTC. This translates into CASSPAYEQYF.

The chain combines TRBV2 with TRBJ1-2, with 9 bases that match TRBD1. Per germline, CDR1 SNHLY and CDR2 FYNNEI. The CDR3 spans 14 residues. The V gene end was trimmed by 6 bases and the J gene end by 5 bases; junction bases not matched to a gene: 7. CDR3 nucleotide sequence: TGTGCCAGCAGCCCGGGACAGGGATGGTATGGCTACACCTTC. Its protein is CASSPGQGWYGYTF.

V usage is TRBV4-2 and J usage is TRBJ2-5, with D possibly matching TRBD2 (6 bases). Trimming left V 3 bases short and J 5 bases short, with 10 bases between. Germline V gives CDR1 LGHNA, CDR2 YNFKEQ. CDR3 length: 13 residues. The CDR3 sequence is CASSQVAGETQYF. The CDR3 nucleotides are TGTGCCAGCAGCCAGGTGGCGGGGGAGACCCAGTACTTC.

The chain recombines TRBV7-2 with TRBJ1-4; 7 bases fit TRBD1. Germline lookup yields CDR1 SGHTA and CDR2 FQGNSA. Trimming took 5 bases from V and 4 from J; bases not matched to a gene: 7. The length of the CDR3 is 15 residues. The CDR3 DNA sequence: TGTGCCAGCAGCGTTAGGGGGCGGGATAATGAAAAACTGTTTTTT. Residues: CASSVRGRDNEKLFF.

The chain has TRBV15 and TRBJ2-1; D unclear. This CDR3 has 18 residues. V was trimmed by 7 bases and J by 8 bases, leaving 30 bases between them. CDR1 is LNHNV, CDR2 YYDKDF, per germline (reference sequence). The CDR3 loop reads CATTVGYTPSGLWDEQFF. The CDR3 coding sequence is TGTGCCACCACCGTCGGTTATACCCCCTCAGGCCTATGGGATGAGCAGTTCTTC.

This clone is a singleton in its sample. The V gene is TRBV6-6, the J gene TRBJ1-5, with 9 nucleotides matching TRBD1. CDR1 and CDR2 (germline): MNHNY, SVGAGI (reference sequence). V shed 6 bases and J 2 bases; nucleotides not matched to a gene: 20. CDR3 size: 20 residues. CDR3 coding DNA: TGTGCCAGCAGCCGCAGCCCCAGGACAGGGGCCGCGAGGCGCAATCAGCCCCAGCATTTT. It specifies CASSRSPRTGAARRNQPQHF.

This sequence joins TRBV7-9 and TRBJ1-3, with 10 positions matching TRBD1. CDR3 length: 15 residues. Germline-derived CDR1 and CDR2 are SEHNR and FQNEAQ (reference sequence). The trim removed 4 bases at V and 4 bases at J, leaving 4 bases unmatched. CDR3 DNA sequence: TGTGCCAGCAGCTCGGGACAGGGGATCGGAAACACCATATATTTT. Protein: CASSSGQGIGNTIYF.

The chain employs TRBV7-8 and TRBJ1-1; a possible D gene is TRBD1 (5 bases). V lost 6 bases to trimming and J lost 0 bases, with 20 bases between them. The germline V gene encodes CDR1 SGHVS and CDR2 FQNEAQ. This CDR3 is built from 17 residues. In DNA, the CDR3 is TGTGCCAGCAGGCGGACACTTAGGTCAGGCATGAACACTGAAGCTTTCTTT. Translating gives CASRRTLRSGMNTEAFF.

The chain uses TRBV10-3 and TRBJ2-7; the D gene is possibly TRBD1 (5 bases). The germline V and J ends were trimmed by 2 bases and 2 bases, with 22 bases remaining between them. Germline CDR1 is ENHRY and CDR2 is SYGVKD. The CDR3 runs 18 residues. The CDR3 loop reads CAISEGVRFRGGTYEQYF. The CDR3 DNA sequence: TGTGCCATCAGTGAGGGCGTACGGTTTAGGGGTGGGACCTACGAGCAGTACTTC.

This rearrangement joins TRBV28 to TRBJ2-1; TRBD2 matches 11 bases. Trimming removed 6 bases from V and 4 bases from J; junction bases left unmatched: 11. The CDR3 totals 17 residues. From germline, CDR1 is MDHEN and CDR2 SYDVKM. CDR3 nucleotides: TGTGCCAGCAGCCTTGGACTAGCGGGCTCTTTTTACAATGAGCAGTTCTTC. Amino acid sequence: CASSLGLAGSFYNEQFF. The variable domain in full, completed from reference TRBV28 and TRBJ2-1, reads DVKVTQSSRYLVKRTGEKVFLECVQDMDHENMFWYRQDPGLGLRLIYFSYDVKMKEKGDIPEGYSVSREKKERFSLILESASTNQTSMYLCASSLGLAGSFYNEQFFGPGTRLTVL.

This sequence joins TRBV7-2 and TRBJ1-2; D unresolved. Per the germline V gene, CDR1 is SGHTA and CDR2 is FQGNSA. This CDR3 contains 14 residues. The germline V and J ends were trimmed by 9 bases and 7 bases, with 21 bases remaining between them. The CDR3 bases are TGTGCCAGTCATATCCTCCGGTCATCGGTTGGCTACACCTTC. Protein product: CASHILRSSVGYTF. Using reference TRBV7-2 and TRBJ1-2 for the parts outside the CDR3, the full variable domain is GAGVSQSPSNKVTEKGKDVELRCDPISGHTALYWYRQSLGQGLEFLIYFQGNSAPDKSGLPSDRFSAERTGGSVSTLTIQRTQQEDSAVYLCASHILRSSVGYTFGSGTRLTVV.

This CDR3 reads CASSQEWGVPRTEAFF. Here the CDR3 DNA reads TGTGCCAGCAGCCAAGAATGGGGGGTTCCTCGCACTGAAGCTTTCTTT. This sequence joins TRBV3-1 (or the pseudogene TRBV3-2) and TRBJ1-1, with D possibly matching TRBD1 (5 bases). CDR1 LGHDT and CDR2 YNNKEL come from the germline V gene (reference sequence). This CDR3 region has 16 residues. The ends were cut back, 0 bases at V and 4 bases at J, with 15 bases in the middle.

This clone was observed a handful of times. V usage is TRBV11-1 and J usage is TRBJ2-7; D may be TRBD1 (6 bases). Trimming took off 5 bases at V and 5 bases at J, with 16 bases between the two ends. Germline values: CDR1 SGHAT, CDR2 FQDESV (reference sequence). There are 14 residues in the CDR3. The CDR3 spells CASSQYLQGNEQYF. The DNA of the CDR3 is TGTGCCAGCAGCCAATACCTGCAGGGGAACGAGCAGTACTTC.

The chain employs TRBV6-1 and TRBJ2-7, with TRBD1 identical over 9 bases. CDR1 and CDR2 from the germline V gene are MNHNS and SASEGT. The CDR3 is 16 amino acids. V lost 2 bases and J lost 2; bases outside the gene matches: 7. The CDR3 DNA sequence: TGTGCCAGCAGTGAACGGGACAGGGTACACACCTACGAGCAGTACTTC. Amino acids: CASSERDRVHTYEQYF.

The chain uses TRBV19 and TRBJ2-3; possibly TRBD1 for D (6 bases). V lost 8 bases and J lost 5, with 8 bases in between. This CDR3 has 11 amino acids. In germline, CDR1 is LNHDA, CDR2 SQIVND (reference sequence). CDR3 nucleotides: TGTGCCAGTGGGGGCCTAGATACGCAGTATTTT. Its protein product is CASGGLDTQYF.

As DNA, the CDR3 is TGTGCCAGCAGTTTATCTATCCCCACCTACACCTTC. It translates to CASSLSIPTYTF. The rearrangement joins TRBV28 to TRBJ1-2; D gene ambiguous. Per the germline V gene, CDR1 is MDHEN and CDR2 is SYDVKM. The CDR3 has 12 amino acids. V lost 1 base and J 10 bases, leaving 10 bases between the germline ends.